The 23 T cell receptor beta chains below were found in one sample sequenced in a study of T-cell reconstitution after alpha-beta-depleted transplantation in children. Unique molecular identifiers were used to barcode this TCRbeta library. One entry per CDR3 protein results from TCRdb running MiXCR on the PCR reads. The sample carries roughly 240,000 distinct CDR3 sequences, 7.5% to 9.5% recorded once. Sequences were derived from PBMCs, mostly from graft donor cells, sampled 180 days after TCRalphabeta/CD19-depleted stem cell transplant. All receptors come from a male patient between 10 and 17 years old who had a stem cell transplant for acute lymphoblastic leukemia, so the T cells may come from the graft donor.

The table lists this clonotype with many counts. The chain joins TRBV15 to TRBJ1-2; 8 nucleotides line up with TRBD1. CDR1 and CDR2 from the germline V gene are LNHNV and YYDKDF (reference sequence). The CDR3 is 13 amino acids. After removal of 5 bases from V and 7 bases from J, the junction contained 6 bases not matched to a gene. This CDR3 is CATSRGQGGGYTF. Here the CDR3 DNA reads TGTGCCACCAGCCGCGGACAGGGAGGTGGCTACACCTTC. The full variable domain, its missing parts supplied by reference TRBV15 and TRBJ1-2, is DAMVIQNPRYQVTQFGKPVTLSCSQTLNHNVMYWYQQKSSQAPKLLFHYYDKDFNNEADTPDNFQSRRPNTSFCFLDIRSPGLGDTAMYLCATSRGQGGGYTFGSGTRLTVV.

This clonotype was detected ten times or more. This rearrangement joins TRBV5-1 to TRBJ2-3, with D tentatively TRBD1 or TRBD2 (5 bases each). Germline assignment: CDR1 SGHRS and CDR2 YFSETQ. Trimming pared 4 bases from V and 4 bases from J, leaving 10 bases between. This CDR3 is built from 13 residues. CDR3 sequence: CASSRDAPDTQYF. CDR3 DNA: TGCGCCAGCAGCAGGGACGCACCAGATACGCAGTATTTT.

V gene TRBV10-2 combines with J gene TRBJ2-1; 7 positions match TRBD2. V gave up 5 bases and J gave up 9 bases; unmatched junction bases: 13. The CDR3 has 15 amino acids. CDR1 WSHSY and CDR2 SAAADI come from the germline V gene. The CDR3 here is CASSSLARGPGEQFF. DNA of the CDR3: TGCGCCAGCAGTTCACTAGCGAGAGGGCCAGGTGAGCAGTTCTTC.

There are many counts of this clonotype. The chain recombines TRBV4-3 with TRBJ1-2; no clear D. V lost 0 bases and J lost 7, with 18 bases in between. Germline-derived CDR1 and CDR2 are LGHNA and YSLEER. This CDR3 region has 16 residues. The CDR3 here is CASSQEVHSQRRGYTF. The CDR3 DNA sequence: TGCGCCAGCAGCCAAGAGGTCCACTCTCAGAGGCGTGGCTACACCTTC.

This clonotype was counted at least ten times. The rearrangement links TRBV28 to TRBJ1-3, with unresolved D. Trimming took off 6 bases at V and 0 bases at J, with 9 bases between the two ends. Germline CDR1 and CDR2: MDHEN and SYDVKM. The CDR3 runs 14 residues. Here the CDR3 DNA reads TGTGCCAGCAGCCAAGTCTTCTCTGGAAACACCATATATTTT. Protein product: CASSQVFSGNTIYF.

Regarding this clonotype: This may come from a read error, since a much larger clone is one base off. The chain joins TRBV3-1 to TRBJ2-4, with D possibly called TRBD1 or TRBD2 (5 bases each). Germline V lookup: CDR1 LGHDT, CDR2 YNNKEL (reference sequence). CDR3 length: 13 residues. CDR3 sequence (DNA): TGTACCAGCAGCCCAGTTCTGGGGGACATTCAGTACTTC. It yields the protein CTSSPVLGDIQYF.

The sample holds many counts of this clonotype. The rearrangement links TRBV4-3 to TRBJ2-2; maybe TRBD2 (5 bases). V was clipped by 1 base and J by 6 bases, with 9 bases between them. The germline V gene has CDR1 LGHNA and CDR2 YSLEER. The CDR3 consists of 14 residues. CDR3 nucleotide sequence: TGCGCCAGCAGCCAAGCACTAGTCGCCGGGGAGCTGTTTTTT. It is translated as CASSQALVAGELFF.

This clonotype was seen repeatedly, ten times or more. J is TRBJ2-6 and V is TRBV3-1, with 7 bases aligning to TRBD1. The ends lost 1 base at V and 1 base at J; junction bases unmatched: 4. The CDR3 is 17 amino acids. Germline CDR1 is LGHDT and CDR2 is YNNKEL (reference sequence). The CDR3 nucleotides read TGTGCCAGCAGCCAAGGGACAGGTATTTCTGGGGCCAACGTCCTGACTTTC. This translates into CASSQGTGISGANVLTF.

This clonotype came up many times. The chain is built from TRBV29-1 and TRBJ1-1; possibly TRBD1 for D (5 bases). From germline, CDR1 is SQVTM and CDR2 ANQGSEA. V gave up 7 bases and J gave up 0 bases, with 9 bases separating them. CDR3 size: 12 residues. The CDR3 region is CSAGRLNTEAFF. DNA of the CDR3: TGCAGCGCGGGACGGTTGAACACTGAAGCTTTCTTT.

There are many counts of this clonotype. The rearrangement joins TRBV20-1 to TRBJ2-7; tentative D call: TRBD1 (7 bases). CDR3 length: 13 amino acids. The V gene lost 6 bases and the J gene lost 5 bases, with 17 bases spanning the gap. Germline V CDR1 and CDR2: DFQATT, SNEGSKA (reference sequence). The CDR3 nucleotides read TGCAGTGCCGAGGGAGACAGGGAGGACGAGCAGTACTTC. Its protein product is CSAEGDREDEQYF.

This clonotype occurred many times. The V and J genes are TRBV18 and TRBJ2-6; D gene uncertain. The germline CDR1 and CDR2 sequences are KGHSH and LQKENI. This CDR3 comprises 14 residues. Trimming took 0 bases from V and 2 from J, leaving 2 bases between them. As DNA, the CDR3 is TGTGCCAGCTCACCACCCGCTGGGGCCAACGTCCTGACTTTC. Protein product: CASSPPAGANVLTF. The full variable domain, with the rest looked up from reference TRBV18 and TRBJ2-6, is NAGVMQNPRHLVRRRGQEARLRCSPMKGHSHVYWYRQLPEEGLKFMVYLQKENIIDESGMPKERFSAEFPKEGPSILRIQQVVRGDSAAYFCASSPPAGANVLTFGAGSRLTVL.

This clonotype was counted ten times or more. This sequence joins TRBV5-6 and TRBJ2-5; D not certain. Germline lookup yields CDR1 SGHDT and CDR2 YYEEEE. This CDR3 comprises 13 residues. Trimming took 0 bases from V and 7 from J, leaving 10 bases between them. The CDR3 DNA reads TGTGCCAGCAGCTTGGTCAATGAAGGGACCCAGTACTTC. Translation: CASSLVNEGTQYF.

This clonotype was counted at least ten times. The chain links TRBV19 to TRBJ2-1; the D gene is possibly TRBD2 (5 bases). This CDR3 is 18 amino acids long. The V gene's germline CDR1 is LNHDA and CDR2 SQIVND (reference sequence). Trimming shortened V by 3 bases and J by 1 base, and 19 bases separated the two germline ends. CDR3 region: CASSIVLNPRGSYNEQFF. In DNA form, the CDR3 reads TGTGCCAGTAGTATTGTGCTGAACCCCCGGGGATCCTACAATGAGCAGTTCTTC.

This clonotype was seen many times. The chain employs TRBV20-1 and TRBJ1-4; D remains ambiguous. CDR1 DFQATT and CDR2 SNEGSKA come from the germline V gene (reference sequence). Trimming shortened V by 4 bases and J by 7 bases, and 13 bases separated the two germline ends. This CDR3 has 13 residues. CDR3 loop: CSATLAGSEKLFF. CDR3 sequence (DNA): TGCAGTGCTACCTTGGCGGGGAGTGAAAAACTGTTTTTT.

Note on this clonotype: Given a much more abundant clone one base away, this may be a read error. The V gene is TRBV18, the J gene TRBJ2-7, with 7 bases identical to TRBD2. The CDR3 length is 14 residues. Germline assignment: CDR1 KGHSH and CDR2 LQKENI. The CDR3 DNA sequence: TGTGCCAGCTCACCGGTAGGGACTACGAGCGAGCAGAACTTC. It yields the protein CASSPVGTTSEQNF.

This clonotype was recorded at least ten times. The V call is TRBV7-9, the J call TRBJ1-2; D gene ambiguous. CDR3 length equals 13 residues. In germline, CDR1 is SEHNR, CDR2 FQNEAQ (reference sequence). V was trimmed by 2 bases and J by 2 bases, leaving 6 bases between them. Here the CDR3 DNA reads TGTGCCAGCAGCTTATTGTTCAACTATGGCTACACCTTC. Protein: CASSLLFNYGYTF.

This clonotype was seen repeatedly, ten times or more. This rearrangement joins TRBV4-3 to TRBJ2-5; 14 bases fit TRBD2. The CDR3 runs 16 residues. From germline, CDR1 is LGHNA and CDR2 YSLEER. The V segment lost 3 bases and the J segment 1 base; nucleotides outside the gene matches: 1. CDR3 protein: CASSQGTSGGQETQYF. The DNA for the CDR3 is TGCGCCAGCAGCCAGGGGACTAGCGGGGGCCAAGAGACCCAGTACTTC.

CDR3 coding DNA: TGCAGTGCTCCCCGGGATGGCGATGAGCAGTTCTTC. It codes for CSAPRDGDEQFF. The rearrangement joins TRBV20-1 to TRBJ2-1, with D tentatively TRBD2 (5 bases). Germline V lookup: CDR1 DFQATT, CDR2 SNEGSKA (reference sequence). V was cut by 5 bases and J by 8 bases, with 13 bases left in between. The CDR3 is 12 amino acids.

This clonotype was seen at least ten times. V is TRBV7-2 and J is TRBJ2-1, with TRBD1 as a possible D gene (5 bases). The CDR3 extends over 14 amino acids. Germline assignment: CDR1 SGHTA and CDR2 FQGNSA. V was clipped by 10 bases and J by 9 bases, with 22 bases between them. The CDR3 DNA follows: TGTGCCAACATGAGACCGGGTCTAAGGGGTGAGCAGTTCTTC. Protein: CANMRPGLRGEQFF.

Note on this clonotype: One base away lies a much larger clone, so this may be a sequencing read error. CDR3 residues: CASSPTPSGGLVTQYF. CDR3 bases: TGTGCCAGCAGTCCTACCCCTAGCGGGGGGCTTGTGACCCAGTACTTC. This rearrangement joins TRBV12-3 or TRBV12-4 to TRBJ2-5, with 11 bases aligning to TRBD2. V gave up 5 bases and J gave up 7 bases; unmatched junction bases: 12. CDR3 size: 16 residues.

This chain links TRBV29-1 with TRBJ1-3, with 7 positions matching TRBD1. The germline CDR1 and CDR2 sequences are SQVTM and ANQGSEA. CDR3 length: 13 residues. V dropped 7 bases and J dropped 1; count of bases not matched to a gene: 4. This chain's CDR3 is CSAKTGSGNTIYF. CDR3 coding DNA: TGCAGCGCAAAGACAGGGTCTGGAAACACCATATATTTT. The variable domain in full, completed from reference TRBV29-1 and TRBJ1-3, reads SAVISQKPSRDICQRGTSLTIQCQVDSQVTMMFWYRQQPGQSLTLIATANQGSEATYESGFVIDKFPISRPNLTFSTLTVSNMSPEDSSIYLCSAKTGSGNTIYFGEGSWLTVV.

With respect to this clonotype: Being one base from a much bigger clone, this may be a read error. This CDR3 is CSARSHLTGVNQPQHF. The CDR3 coding sequence is TGCAGTGCTAGATCCCACCTGACAGGGGTAAATCAGCCCCAGCATTTT. The chain links TRBV20-1 to TRBJ1-5, with TRBD1 identical over 8 bases. Germline assignment: CDR1 DFQATT and CDR2 SNEGSKA (reference sequence). This CDR3 spans 16 amino acids. V trimming: 2 bases; J trimming: 4 bases; junction bases outside the gene matches: 10.

The table lists this clonotype with a few counts. The V call is TRBV11-2, the J call TRBJ2-6; D perhaps matches TRBD1 (5 bases). V shed 3 bases and J shed 0 bases, with 15 bases lying between them. The germline V gene has CDR1 SGHAT and CDR2 FQNNGV. The CDR3 extends over 18 amino acids. CDR3 region: CASSFGDRALSGANVLTF. The CDR3 coding sequence is TGTGCCAGCAGCTTCGGTGACAGAGCCCTCTCTGGGGCCAACGTCCTGACTTTC.